This paragraph reports one T cell receptor beta chain. The CDR3 extends over 13 amino acids. Trimming shortened V by 1 base and J by 5 bases, and 6 bases separated the two germline ends. Per the original methods: Nucleated cell number was recorded as an estimate derived from reference gene primer amplification. TCRdb keeps only in-frame clones here, not all; method: immunoSEQ multiplex PCR. Clone size and the V and J calls come from that table; the DNA yielded D and trimming. The data contain about 120,000 clones, 75% to 90% of them singletons. These data belong to a study of blood T cell repertoires in COVID-19. Study details: The study drew acute and convalescent COVID-19 samples from the United States, Italy and Spain.

J is TRBJ1-3 and V is TRBV12-3 or TRBV12-4; D gene ambiguous. The specimen sequenced was peripheral blood. This receptor was identified in a man in his 70s with active or convalescent COVID-19. The CDR3 nucleotides are TGTGCCAGCAGTTTAGGTAGAAGAAACACCATATATTTT. Translating gives CASSLGRRNTIYF.